This T cell receptor (beta chain) is from a study of CD8 T cells in Susac syndrome. The wider study: Patients with Susac syndrome were, at the time of blood collection, therapy-naive, maintained on corticosteroids, or maintained on intravenous immunoglobulin alone. Findings and caveats of the study: Susac CD8+ cells expanded clonally the most in TEMRA cells and in active patients.

Negative isolation yielded CD8+ and CD4+ T cells; FACS enriched TEMRA cells. In germline, CDR1 is GTSNPN, CDR2 SVGIG (reference sequence). Trimming removed 0 bases from V and 4 bases from J; junction bases left unmatched: 5. The CDR3 has 14 residues. A word on this clonotype: The antigen is not known.

Reverse transcription used roughly 0.45 to 1 ug RNA and random hexamers. TCRdb used MiXCR to reprocess the immunoSEQ multiplex PCR reads, holding one entry per CDR3 protein. The sample holds fewer than 150,000 distinct CDR3 sequences, about 95% seen once. This sequence was found in a human donor with Susac syndrome. The rearrangement links TRBV30 to TRBJ1-2; the match to TRBD1 covers 7 bases. The sequencing input was CD8+ T cells from PBMCs. The CDR3 is CAWSVGQAGYGYTF. The CDR3 bases are TGTGCCTGGAGTGTAGGACAGGCGGGCTATGGCTACACCTTC.